This T cell receptor beta chain came from a study of CD8+ T cells in alopecia areata. General study points: It was lesional scalp, especially alopecia totalis/universalis, that showed higher clonality than normal scalp. Sharing of TCR sequences between patients (possibly for HLA-related reasons) was less clear than in mice.

Sequencing relied on a cDNA template that was reverse transcribed from extracted RNA. Only in-frame clones appear in the TCRdb table, and some are missing; sequencing was by immunoSEQ multiplex PCR. The sample has 130,000 or so clones; about 50% are singletons. Peripheral blood samples and lesional scalp punch biopsies were obtained from alopecia areata patients. Turning to this clone: Its antigen is still unknown.

Germline CDR1 and CDR2: SEHNR and FQNEAQ (reference sequence). V was pared by 1 base and J by 6 bases, with 13 bases between. The CDR3 consists of 14 residues. The sample was CD8+ T cells sorted from blood, taken at week 0. The chain employs TRBV7-9 and TRBJ2-7; D unclear. This receptor was identified in a human donor with alopecia areata. CDR3 coding DNA: TGTGCCAGCAGCTTAGTTTCCTTAGAGAGCGAGCAGTACTTC. Translation: CASSLVSLESEQYF.